The 17 T cell receptor beta chains presented below share a single source sample, sequenced in a study of cytomegalovirus exposure and HLA in healthy donors. Amplification used 60 Vbeta primers and 13 Jbeta primers. Some clones are missing from TCRdb's copy, which holds only in-frame ones; the method was immunoSEQ multiplex PCR. The sample consists of about 180,000 clones, around 80% of them appearing once. The sequenced sample was PBMCs. The receptors shown here come from a man between 18 and 29 years old in good health and CMV-seronegative.

This clone was observed once. The chain combines TRBV29-1 with TRBJ2-7, with TRBD2 identical over 8 bases. This CDR3 comprises 14 residues. Germline-derived CDR1 and CDR2 are SQVTM and ANQGSEA. Unmatched junction bases numbered 10, after V lost 7 bases and J lost 2 bases. CDR3 protein: CSALAVYGAYEQYF. CDR3 DNA: TGCAGCGCACTAGCGGTCTATGGGGCCTACGAGCAGTACTTC.

The rearrangement uses TRBV19 and TRBJ2-3, with TRBD2 as a possible D gene (5 bases). The CDR3 runs to 14 residues. V dropped 5 bases and J dropped 0 bases, with 9 bases sitting between them. CDR1 is LNHDA, CDR2 SQIVND, per germline (reference sequence). The CDR3 sequence is CASSRRGSTDTQYF. The CDR3 region has the DNA TGTGCCAGTAGTCGCCGGGGTAGCACAGATACGCAGTATTTT.

The chain combines TRBV18 with TRBJ1-1; no definite D call. V was trimmed by 3 bases and J by 1 base, leaving 15 bases between them. The CDR3 sequence is 16 residues long. Per germline, CDR1 KGHSH and CDR2 LQKENI. The CDR3 here is CASSPRSNSRNTEAFF. DNA for the CDR3: TGTGCCAGCTCACCCAGATCTAACAGCAGGAACACTGAAGCTTTCTTT.

This clone was observed a handful of times. The CDR3 nucleotides read TGTGCCAGCAGCTTACAGGAGAACACTGAAGCTTTCTTT. Encoded protein: CASSLQENTEAFF. The chain uses TRBV7-9 and TRBJ1-1, with D unresolved. There are 13 residues in the CDR3. The ends were cut back, 2 bases at V and 1 base at J, with 5 bases in the middle. Germline V gives CDR1 SEHNR, CDR2 FQNEAQ (reference sequence).

CDR3 residues: CATSPNRAGNQPQHF. CDR3 in DNA: TGTGCCACCTCCCCCAACCGAGCGGGCAATCAGCCCCAGCATTTT. The chain recombines TRBV19 with TRBJ1-5; no clear D. Trimming removed 10 bases at V and 2 bases at J, with 18 bases between. The CDR3 spans 15 residues. Germline loops: CDR1 LNHDA, CDR2 SQIVND (reference sequence). Together with reference TRBV19 and TRBJ1-5, the CDR3 gives the full variable domain: DGGITQSPKYLFRKEGQNVTLSCEQNLNHDAMYWYRQDPGQGLRLIYYSQIVNDFQKGDIAEGYSVSREKKESFPLTVTSAQKNPTAFYLCATSPNRAGNQPQHFGDGTRLSIL.

The chain carries TRBV4-3 and TRBJ1-5; 8 nucleotides agree with TRBD1. The junction had 1 base not matched to a gene; V was cut back by 2 bases and J by 1 base. In germline, CDR1 is LGHNA, CDR2 YSLEER. The CDR3 is made up of 15 amino acids. The CDR3 is CASSQYRGSNQPQHF. The CDR3 DNA reads TGCGCCAGCAGCCAATACAGGGGGAGCAATCAGCCCCAGCATTTT.

This clone was seen more than once but under ten times. V is TRBV4-1 and J is TRBJ1-1; a weak D match, TRBD1 (5 bases). Germline CDR1 is MGHRA and CDR2 is YSYEKL. V lost 3 bases to trimming and J lost 5 bases, with 16 bases between them. The CDR3 contains 15 residues. CDR3 sequence (DNA): TGCGCCAGCAGCCACCCGGGCGGGGGTTATACTGAAGCTTTCTTT. Translated: CASSHPGGGYTEAFF.

The chain recombines TRBV21-1 with TRBJ2-7; the table's D gene call, TRBD2, was not cross checked with the DNA. TRBV21-1 is an annotated pseudogene. This CDR3 contains 17 residues. The CDR3 reads CASSKVLRLAEAYEQYF. Written as DNA, the CDR3 is TGTGCCAGCAGCAAAGTTCTTCGACTAGCGGAGGCGTACGAGCAGTACTTC.

In this sample, this clone turned up a few times. The V and J genes are TRBV30 and TRBJ1-3, with a possible D match to TRBD1 (6 bases). The CDR3 loop spans 12 amino acids. Germline lookup yields CDR1 GTSNPN and CDR2 SVGIG (reference sequence). V gave up 5 bases and J gave up 4 bases, with 9 bases separating them. Written as DNA, the CDR3 is TGTGCCTGGGACAGGACGGGAAACACCATATATTTT. Protein: CAWDRTGNTIYF.

The genes are TRBV6-6 and TRBJ2-1; 8 nucleotides agree with TRBD2. V shed 6 bases and J 6 bases; nucleotides not matched to a gene: 7. CDR1 is MNHNY and CDR2 is SVGAGI in the germline V gene (reference sequence). The length of the CDR3 is 14 residues. DNA for the CDR3: TGTGCCAGCAGAGGGGCGGGGGGTTCCAATGAGCAGTTCTTC. Its protein product is CASRGAGGSNEQFF.

Notes on this clone: At one of its ends the junction is not consistent with the germline gene, which may arise from a read error. This chain joins TRBV7-9 and TRBJ2-7, with 8 bases identical to TRBD1. Per germline, CDR1 SEHNR and CDR2 FQNEAQ (reference sequence). The CDR3 length is 16 residues. DNA of the CDR3: TGTTCCAGCAGCTCGTGGACAGGGAGTAGCTCCTACGAGCAGTACTTC. It codes for CSSSSWTGSSSYEQYF.

The V call is TRBV28, the J call TRBJ2-1; no clear D. The V end lost 0 bases, the J end lost 0 bases, and 6 bases lay between the germline ends. The germline V gene encodes CDR1 MDHEN and CDR2 SYDVKM. The CDR3 runs 15 residues. DNA of the CDR3: TGTGCCAGCAGTTTATGGGAGAGCTCCTACAATGAGCAGTTCTTC. The encoded protein is CASSLWESSYNEQFF.

Written as DNA, the CDR3 is TGTGCCTGGAGTGTAGCAACCGCGAACACCGGGGAGCTGTTTTTT. This codes for CAWSVATANTGELFF. The V call is TRBV30, the J call TRBJ2-2; D remains ambiguous. V dropped 0 bases and J dropped 0 bases, with 8 bases sitting between them. Germline lookup yields CDR1 GTSNPN and CDR2 SVGIG (reference sequence). This CDR3 spans 15 amino acids.

This chain joins TRBV19 and TRBJ1-1; D unresolved. CDR1 and CDR2 (germline): LNHDA, SQIVND (reference sequence). There are 15 residues in the CDR3. V dropped 3 bases and J dropped 1 base, with 12 bases sitting between them. In DNA, the CDR3 is TGTGCCAGTAGTATCCTCCGAGCGCCGAACACTGAAGCTTTCTTT. It translates to CASSILRAPNTEAFF.

The chain recombines TRBV6-5 with TRBJ2-3; D is unclear. V was clipped by 10 bases and J by 3 bases, with 14 bases between them. Germline lookup yields CDR1 MNHEY and CDR2 SVGAGI. The CDR3 has 13 amino acids. CDR3 nucleotide sequence: TGTGCCACCAGAGACTCTAAAACAGATACGCAGTATTTT. This gives the protein CATRDSKTDTQYF.

A single count supports this clone. The V and J genes are TRBV9 and TRBJ2-6; D unresolved. Germline assignment: CDR1 SGDLS and CDR2 YYNGEE. Trimming took 1 base from V and 0 from J, leaving 14 bases between them. The CDR3 sequence is 18 residues long. CDR3 in DNA: TGTGCCAGCAGCGTATGGGTTGGAGAGAGCTCTGGGGCCAACGTCCTGACTTTC. Residues: CASSVWVGESSGANVLTF.

V is TRBV6-1 and J is TRBJ1-2; 7 bases line up with TRBD1. The germline V gene encodes CDR1 MNHNS and CDR2 SASEGT. The V segment lost 3 bases and the J segment 4 bases; nucleotides outside the gene matches: 8. The CDR3 loop spans 15 amino acids. CDR3 nucleotides: TGTGCCAGCAGTGAGGGGGCAGGGGGTTTCTATGGCTACACCTTC. The encoded protein is CASSEGAGGFYGYTF.